This T cell receptor (beta chain) was profiled in a study of blood T cells in healthy people across ages. Study findings and constraints: Unsorted PBMC material precluded a definitive naive versus antigen-experienced comparison.

As regards this clonotype: The target antigen is unknown.

Together with a sample-barcoded 5' primer, a J-beta primer mix was included in a second PCR lasting roughly 6 to 12 cycles. TCRdb re-called the 5' RACE reads through MiXCR, storing one row per CDR3 protein. The sample includes around 1,000,000 distinct CDR3 sequences, 20% to 25% of them seen just once. The sample was also linked to a second study, of T cells of mothers and their children.

Sequenced: blood. This TCR was sampled from a girl aged 2-10 years in good health.

CDR3 coding DNA: TGTGCCAGCAGCTTAACTAGTGGAATTAATGAGCAGTTCTTC. Encoded protein: CASSLTSGINEQFF. The rearrangement links TRBV7-3 to TRBJ2-1; D not resolved. Between the trimmed V and J ends, which lost 0 bases and 7 bases, there was a span of 10 bases. The CDR3 sequence is 14 residues long. CDR1 and CDR2 from the germline V gene are SGHTA and FQGTGA.